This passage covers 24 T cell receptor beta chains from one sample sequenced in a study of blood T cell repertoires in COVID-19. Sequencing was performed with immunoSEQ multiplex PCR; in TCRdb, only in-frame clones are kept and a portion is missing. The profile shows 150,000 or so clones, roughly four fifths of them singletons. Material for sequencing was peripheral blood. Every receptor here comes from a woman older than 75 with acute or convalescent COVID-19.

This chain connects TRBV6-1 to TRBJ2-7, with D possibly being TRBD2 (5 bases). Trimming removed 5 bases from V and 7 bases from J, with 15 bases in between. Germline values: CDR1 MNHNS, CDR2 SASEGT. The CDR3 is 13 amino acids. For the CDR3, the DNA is TGTGCCAGCAGTTTACTAGTGACTGGGGAGCAGTACTTC. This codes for CASSLLVTGEQYF.

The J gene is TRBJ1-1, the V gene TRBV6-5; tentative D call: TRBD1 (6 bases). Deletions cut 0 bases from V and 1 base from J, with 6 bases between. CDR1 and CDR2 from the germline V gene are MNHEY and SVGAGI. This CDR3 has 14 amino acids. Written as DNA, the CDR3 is TGTGCCAGCAGTTACTCGACAGGGAACACTGAAGCTTTCTTT. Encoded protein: CASSYSTGNTEAFF.

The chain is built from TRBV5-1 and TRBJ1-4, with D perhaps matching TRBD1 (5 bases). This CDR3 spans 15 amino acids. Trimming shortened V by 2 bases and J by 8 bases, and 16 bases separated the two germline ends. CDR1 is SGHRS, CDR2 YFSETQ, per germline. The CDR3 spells CASSFGGTDGEKLFF. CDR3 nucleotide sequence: TGCGCCAGCAGCTTTGGAGGGACCGACGGGGAAAAACTGTTTTTT.

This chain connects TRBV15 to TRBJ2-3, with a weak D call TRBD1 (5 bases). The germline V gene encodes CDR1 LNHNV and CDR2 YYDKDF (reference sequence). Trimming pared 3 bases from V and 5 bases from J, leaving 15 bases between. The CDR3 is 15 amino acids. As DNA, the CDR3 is TGTGCCACCAGCAGGGCTGGGCAGGGCAGAGATACGCAGTATTTT. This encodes CATSRAGQGRDTQYF. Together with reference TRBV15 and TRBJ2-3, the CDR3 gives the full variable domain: DAMVIQNPRYQVTQFGKPVTLSCSQTLNHNVMYWYQQKSSQAPKLLFHYYDKDFNNEADTPDNFQSRRPNTSFCFLDIRSPGLGDTAMYLCATSRAGQGRDTQYFGPGTRLTVL.

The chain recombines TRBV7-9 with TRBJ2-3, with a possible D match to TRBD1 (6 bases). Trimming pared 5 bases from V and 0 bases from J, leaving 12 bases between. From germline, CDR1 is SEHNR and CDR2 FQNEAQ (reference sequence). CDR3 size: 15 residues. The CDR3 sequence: CASSQDSSSTDTQYF. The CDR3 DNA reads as TGTGCCAGCAGCCAGGACAGCTCTAGCACAGATACGCAGTATTTT.

The chain's CDR3 is CATTPSGPGTFPFYGYTF. The CDR3 nucleotides read TGTGCCACCACCCCGAGCGGTCCTGGGACATTCCCTTTCTATGGCTACACCTTC. The chain employs TRBV2 and TRBJ1-2; a weak D match, TRBD1 (6 bases). The length of the CDR3 is 18 residues. CDR1 SNHLY and CDR2 FYNNEI come from the germline V gene. Trimming stripped 10 bases from V and 4 bases from J, with 31 bases between.

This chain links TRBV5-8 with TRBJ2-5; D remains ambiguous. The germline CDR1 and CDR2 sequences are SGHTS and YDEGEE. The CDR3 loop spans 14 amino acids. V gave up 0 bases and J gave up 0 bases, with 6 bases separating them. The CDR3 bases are TGTGCCAGCAGCTTGGAAGCTAACCAAGAGACCCAGTACTTC. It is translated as CASSLEANQETQYF.

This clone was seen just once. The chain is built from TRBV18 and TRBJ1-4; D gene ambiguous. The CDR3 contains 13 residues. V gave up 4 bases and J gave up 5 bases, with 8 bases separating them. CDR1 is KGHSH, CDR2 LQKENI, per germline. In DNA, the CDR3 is TGTGCCAGCTCACAACAGAAGAATGAAAAACTGTTTTTT. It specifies CASSQQKNEKLFF. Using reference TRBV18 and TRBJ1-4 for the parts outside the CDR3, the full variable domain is NAGVMQNPRHLVRRRGQEARLRCSPMKGHSHVYWYRQLPEEGLKFMVYLQKENIIDESGMPKERFSAEFPKEGPSILRIQQVVRGDSAAYFCASSQQKNEKLFFGSGTQLSVL.

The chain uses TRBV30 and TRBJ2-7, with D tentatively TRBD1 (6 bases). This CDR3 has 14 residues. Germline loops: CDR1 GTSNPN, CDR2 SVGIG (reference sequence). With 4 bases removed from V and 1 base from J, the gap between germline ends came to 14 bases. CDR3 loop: CAWKGSGDSYEQYF. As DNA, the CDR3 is TGTGCCTGGAAGGGATCAGGGGATTCCTACGAGCAGTACTTC.

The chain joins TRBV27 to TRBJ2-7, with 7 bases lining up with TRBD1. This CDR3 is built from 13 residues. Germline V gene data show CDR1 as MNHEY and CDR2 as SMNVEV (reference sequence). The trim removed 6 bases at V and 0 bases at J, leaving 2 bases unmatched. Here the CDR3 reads CASRGDSSYEQYF. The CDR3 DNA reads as TGTGCCAGCAGGGGGGACAGCTCCTACGAGCAGTACTTC.

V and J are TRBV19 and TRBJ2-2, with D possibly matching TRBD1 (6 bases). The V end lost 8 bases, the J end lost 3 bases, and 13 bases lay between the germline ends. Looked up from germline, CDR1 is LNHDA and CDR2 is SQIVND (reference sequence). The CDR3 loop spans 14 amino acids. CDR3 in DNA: TGTGCCAGTGGAAGAGACAGGTACACCGGGGAGCTGTTTTTT. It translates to CASGRDRYTGELFF. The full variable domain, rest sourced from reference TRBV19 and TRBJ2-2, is DGGITQSPKYLFRKEGQNVTLSCEQNLNHDAMYWYRQDPGQGLRLIYYSQIVNDFQKGDIAEGYSVSREKKESFPLTVTSAQKNPTAFYLCASGRDRYTGELFFGEGSRLTVL.

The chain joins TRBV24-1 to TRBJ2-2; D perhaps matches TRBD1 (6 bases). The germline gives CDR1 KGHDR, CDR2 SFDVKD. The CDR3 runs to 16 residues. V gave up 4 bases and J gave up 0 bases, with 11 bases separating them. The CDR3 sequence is CATSDPDRSNTGELFF. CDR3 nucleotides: TGTGCCACCAGTGACCCGGACAGATCGAACACCGGGGAGCTGTTTTTT.

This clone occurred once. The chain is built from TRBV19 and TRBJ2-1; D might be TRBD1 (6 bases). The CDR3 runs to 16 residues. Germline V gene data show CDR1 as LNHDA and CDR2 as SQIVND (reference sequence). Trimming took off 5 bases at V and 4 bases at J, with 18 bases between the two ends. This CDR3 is CASSVVTGGGYNEQFF. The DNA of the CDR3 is TGTGCCAGTAGTGTGGTGACAGGAGGAGGATACAATGAGCAGTTCTTC.

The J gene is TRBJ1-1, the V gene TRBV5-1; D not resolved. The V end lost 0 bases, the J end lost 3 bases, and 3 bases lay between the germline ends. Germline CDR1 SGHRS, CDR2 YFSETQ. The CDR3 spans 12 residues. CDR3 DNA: TGCGCCAGCAGCTTGGGAGACACTGAAGCTTTCTTT. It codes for CASSLGDTEAFF.

The CDR3 nucleotides read TGTGCCAGCACCTGGGGGCAGGGTAATGAAAAACTGTTTTTT. Protein: CASTWGQGNEKLFF. This rearrangement joins TRBV5-4 to TRBJ1-4; tentatively, D is TRBD1 (6 bases). The V end was cut by 6 bases, the J end by 4 bases, with 13 bases between. Germline V lookup: CDR1 SGHNT, CDR2 YYREEE (reference sequence). The CDR3 runs 14 residues.

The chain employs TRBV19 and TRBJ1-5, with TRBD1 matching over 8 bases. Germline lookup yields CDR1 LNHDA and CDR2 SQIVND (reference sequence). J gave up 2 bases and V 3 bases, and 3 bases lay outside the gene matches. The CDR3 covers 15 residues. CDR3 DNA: TGTGCCAGTAGTATGGCAGGGGGCGGCAATCAGCCCCAGCATTTT. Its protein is CASSMAGGGNQPQHF.

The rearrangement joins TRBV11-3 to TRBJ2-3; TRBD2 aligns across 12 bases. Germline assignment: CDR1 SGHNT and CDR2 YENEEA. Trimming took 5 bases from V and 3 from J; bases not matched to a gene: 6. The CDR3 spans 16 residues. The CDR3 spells CASSPGLAGYTDTQYF. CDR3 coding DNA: TGTGCCAGCAGCCCAGGACTAGCGGGGTATACAGATACGCAGTATTTT. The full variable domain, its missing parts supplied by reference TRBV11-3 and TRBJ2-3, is EAGVVQSPRYKIIEKKQPVAFWCNPISGHNTLYWYLQNLGQGPELLIRYENEEAVDDSQLPKDRFSAERLKGVDSTLKIQPAELGDSAVYLCASSPGLAGYTDTQYFGPGTRLTVL.

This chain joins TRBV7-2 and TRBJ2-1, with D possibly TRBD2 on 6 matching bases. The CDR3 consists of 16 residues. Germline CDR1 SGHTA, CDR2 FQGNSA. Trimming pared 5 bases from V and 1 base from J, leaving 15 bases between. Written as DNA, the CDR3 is TGTGCCAGCAGCCCCCGTAACGGGGGATCCTACAATGAGCAGTTCTTC. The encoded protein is CASSPRNGGSYNEQFF.

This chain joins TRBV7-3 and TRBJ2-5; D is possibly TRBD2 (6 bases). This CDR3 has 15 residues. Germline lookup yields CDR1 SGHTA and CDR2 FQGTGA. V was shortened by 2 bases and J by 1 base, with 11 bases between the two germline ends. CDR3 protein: CASSLGSGAQETQYF. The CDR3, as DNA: TGTGCCAGCAGCTTAGGGTCGGGAGCCCAAGAGACCCAGTACTTC.

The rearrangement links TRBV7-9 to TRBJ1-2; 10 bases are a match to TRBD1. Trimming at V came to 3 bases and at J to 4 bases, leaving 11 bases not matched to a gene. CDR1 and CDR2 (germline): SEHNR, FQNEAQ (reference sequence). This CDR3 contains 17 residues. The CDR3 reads CASSLFLGTGDTYGYTF. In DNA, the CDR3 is TGTGCCAGCAGCTTGTTCCTGGGGACAGGGGACACCTATGGCTACACCTTC.

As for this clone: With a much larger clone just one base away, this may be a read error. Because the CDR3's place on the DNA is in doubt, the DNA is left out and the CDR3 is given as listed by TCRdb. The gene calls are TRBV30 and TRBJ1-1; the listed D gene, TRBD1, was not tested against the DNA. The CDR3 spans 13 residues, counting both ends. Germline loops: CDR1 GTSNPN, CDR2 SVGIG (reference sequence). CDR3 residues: CAWGQGARTETFF.

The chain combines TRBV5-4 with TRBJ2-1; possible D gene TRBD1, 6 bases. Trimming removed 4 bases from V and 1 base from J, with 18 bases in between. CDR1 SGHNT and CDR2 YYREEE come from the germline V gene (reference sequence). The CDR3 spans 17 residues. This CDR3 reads CASSLSGGLFSYNEQFF. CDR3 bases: TGTGCCAGCAGCCTCAGTGGGGGCCTGTTTTCCTACAATGAGCAGTTCTTC.

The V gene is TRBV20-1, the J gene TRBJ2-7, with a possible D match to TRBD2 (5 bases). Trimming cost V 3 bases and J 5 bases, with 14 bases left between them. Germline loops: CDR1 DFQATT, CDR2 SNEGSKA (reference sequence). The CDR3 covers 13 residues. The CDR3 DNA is TGCAGTGCTAGTGGGTCATACGGGAACGAGCAGTACTTC. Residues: CSASGSYGNEQYF.

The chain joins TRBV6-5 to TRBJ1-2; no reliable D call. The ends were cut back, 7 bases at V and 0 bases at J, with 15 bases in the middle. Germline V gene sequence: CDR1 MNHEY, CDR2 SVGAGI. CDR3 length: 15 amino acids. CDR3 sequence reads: CASKLNSGSNYGYTF. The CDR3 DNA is TGTGCCAGCAAGCTAAACTCCGGGTCTAACTATGGCTACACCTTC.